This T cell receptor (beta chain) was identified in a study of blood T cell repertoires in COVID-19. Study details: The United States, Italy and Spain provided the acute and convalescent COVID-19 samples. Sources were T cells, B-cell-depleted T cells, or PBMCs; the material itself was cDNA or gDNA.

The authors' processing: It was from reference gene primer amplification that nucleated cell counts were estimated. This table comes from immunoSEQ multiplex PCR, and its TCRdb copy is limited to in-frame clones, with some not included. The DNA was the basis for D and trimming; V, J and clone size are from that table. The table records under 200,000 clones, roughly nine tenths of them present only once. This CDR3 region has 14 residues. V was pared by 4 bases and J by 3 bases, with 6 bases of the junction left unmatched. The germline V gene has CDR1 MNHEY and CDR2 SMNVEV (reference sequence). The receptor was isolated from a woman aged 65 to 85 with acute or convalescent COVID-19. V is TRBV27 and J is TRBJ2-7; 7 nucleotides line up with TRBD2. Sequencing was carried out using peripheral blood. The CDR3 here is CASSSAGAIYEQYF. Here the CDR3 DNA reads TGTGCCAGCAGTTCGGCGGGAGCAATCTACGAGCAGTACTTC.